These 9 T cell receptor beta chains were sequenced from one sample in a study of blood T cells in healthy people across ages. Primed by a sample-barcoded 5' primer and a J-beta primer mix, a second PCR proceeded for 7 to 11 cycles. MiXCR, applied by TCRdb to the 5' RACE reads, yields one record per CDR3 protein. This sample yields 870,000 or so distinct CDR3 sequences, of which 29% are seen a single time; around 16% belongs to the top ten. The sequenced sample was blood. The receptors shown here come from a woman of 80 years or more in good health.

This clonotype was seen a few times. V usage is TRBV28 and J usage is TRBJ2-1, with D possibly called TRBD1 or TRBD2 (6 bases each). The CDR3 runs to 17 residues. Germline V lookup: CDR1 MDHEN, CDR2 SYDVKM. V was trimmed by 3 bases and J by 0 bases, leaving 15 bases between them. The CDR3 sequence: CASSFFGGPSSYNEQFF. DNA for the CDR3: TGTGCCAGCAGTTTTTTTGGGGGGCCGAGCTCCTACAATGAGCAGTTCTTC.

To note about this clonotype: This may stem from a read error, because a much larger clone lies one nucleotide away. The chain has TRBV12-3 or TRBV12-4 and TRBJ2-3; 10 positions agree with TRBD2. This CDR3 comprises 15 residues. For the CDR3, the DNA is TGTGCCAGCAGTTTTGGAGGACTAGCGGCAGATGCGCAGTATTTT. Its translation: CASSFGGLAADAQYF.

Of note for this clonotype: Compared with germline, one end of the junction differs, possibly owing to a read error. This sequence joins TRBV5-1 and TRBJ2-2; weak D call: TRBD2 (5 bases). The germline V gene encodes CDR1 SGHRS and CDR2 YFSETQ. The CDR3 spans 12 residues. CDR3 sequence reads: CASSRTAGERFF. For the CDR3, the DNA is TGCGCCAGCAGTCGGACCGCCGGGGAGCGGTTTTTT.

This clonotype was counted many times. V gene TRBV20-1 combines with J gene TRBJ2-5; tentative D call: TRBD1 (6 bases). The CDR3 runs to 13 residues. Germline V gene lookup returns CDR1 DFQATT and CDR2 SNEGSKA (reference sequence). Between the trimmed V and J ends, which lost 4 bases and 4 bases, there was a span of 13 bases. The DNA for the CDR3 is TGCAGTGCTAAAGGCCAGGGGATAGAGACCCAGTACTTC. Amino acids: CSAKGQGIETQYF.

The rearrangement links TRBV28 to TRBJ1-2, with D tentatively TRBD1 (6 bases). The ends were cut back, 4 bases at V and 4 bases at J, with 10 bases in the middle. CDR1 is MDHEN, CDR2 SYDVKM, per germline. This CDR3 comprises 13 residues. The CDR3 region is CASSSDRPYGYTF. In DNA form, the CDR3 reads TGTGCCAGCAGTTCGGACAGACCCTATGGCTACACCTTC.

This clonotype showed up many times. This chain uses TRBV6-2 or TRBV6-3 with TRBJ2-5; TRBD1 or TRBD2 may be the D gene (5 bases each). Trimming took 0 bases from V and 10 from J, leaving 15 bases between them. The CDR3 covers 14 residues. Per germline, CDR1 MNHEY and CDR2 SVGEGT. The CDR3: CASSYSGTTGIQYF. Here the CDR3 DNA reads TGTGCCAGCAGTTACTCGGGGACCACCGGAATCCAGTACTTC.

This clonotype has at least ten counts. Here the CDR3 DNA reads TGCAGTGCTGGCCTCACGGAGACCCAGTACTTC. Its protein product is CSAGLTETQYF. The rearrangement uses TRBV20-1 and TRBJ2-5; no firm D call. Trimming left V 5 bases short and J 5 bases short, with 9 bases between. This CDR3 has 11 residues. Germline assignment: CDR1 DFQATT and CDR2 SNEGSKA (reference sequence).

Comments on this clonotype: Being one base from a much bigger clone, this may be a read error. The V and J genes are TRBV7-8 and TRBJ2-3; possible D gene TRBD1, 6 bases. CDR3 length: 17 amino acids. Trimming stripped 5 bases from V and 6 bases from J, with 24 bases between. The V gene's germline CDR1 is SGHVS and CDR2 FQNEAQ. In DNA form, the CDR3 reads TGTGCCAGCAGCCCCACCCGGCAAGAGGGGGTCGGGGATACGCAGTATTTT. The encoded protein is CASSPTRQEGVGDTQYF.

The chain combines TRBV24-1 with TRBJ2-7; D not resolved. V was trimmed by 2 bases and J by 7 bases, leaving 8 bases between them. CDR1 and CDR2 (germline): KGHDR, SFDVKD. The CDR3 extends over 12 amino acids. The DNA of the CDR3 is TGTGCCACCAGTGATTACCTCAGGGAGCAGTACTTC. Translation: CATSDYLREQYF.